Listed below are T cell receptor beta chains from one sample, sequenced in a study of radiation and T cells in renal cell carcinoma. Profiling relied on immunoSEQ multiplex PCR, and the TCRdb table lists in-frame clones only, not all of them. The sample records some 130,000 clones, 70% to 90% being singletons. The sample was blood, taken from a patient whose treatment included radiotherapy and nephrectomy. The receptors here all came from a woman in her fifties or sixties with renal cell carcinoma. The CDR3 runs from the conserved cysteine through the conserved F or W. A D gene is named only where the DNA matches it firmly. A row's size may be missing; if present it is once, few, many or a size class.

J gene: TRBJ1-3; V gene: TRBV6-5; clone size: .; D gene: TRBD1; CDR3 DNA: TGTGCCAGCAGGCGGACAGGGGGTCCTGGAAACACCATATATTTT; CDR3 protein: CASRRTGGPGNTIYF
J gene: TRBJ1-5; V gene: TRBV19; clone size: few; D gene: .; CDR3 DNA: TGTGCCAGTAGTAACCGGGACGTCTCCTCTGGGAATCAGCCCCAGCATTTT; CDR3 protein: CASSNRDVSSGNQPQHF
J gene: TRBJ1-1; V gene: TRBV5-1; clone size: .; D gene: TRBD1; CDR3 DNA: TGCGCCAGCAGCTTGGTTCCAGGGGGCGCGACTGAAGCTTTCTTT; CDR3 protein: CASSLVPGGATEAFF
J gene: TRBJ1-6; V gene: TRBV6-1; clone size: .; D gene: .; CDR3 DNA: TGTGCCAGCAGTTCGCGACGGGATAATTCACCCCTCCACTTT; CDR3 protein: CASSSRRDNSPLHF
J gene: TRBJ2-7; V gene: TRBV6-5; clone size: .; D gene: .; CDR3 DNA: TGTGCCAGCAGTACTAGCCTCTACGAGCAGTACTTC; CDR3 protein: CASSTSLYEQYF
J gene: TRBJ1-4; V gene: TRBV2; clone size: .; D gene: .; CDR3 DNA: TGTGCCAGCAAGGGGGGGCCGGATGAAAAACTGTTTTTT; CDR3 protein: CASKGGPDEKLFF
J gene: TRBJ2-5; V gene: TRBV7-9; clone size: .; D gene: .; CDR3 DNA: TGTGCCAGCAGCTCTCAGCGGCCAAAAGAGACCCAGTACTTC; CDR3 protein: CASSSQRPKETQYF
J gene: TRBJ2-7; V gene: TRBV10-3; clone size: once; D gene: .; CDR3 DNA: TGTGCCATCACCATGTTTGACGAGCAGTACTTC; CDR3 protein: CAITMFDEQYF
J gene: TRBJ1-1; V gene: TRBV15; clone size: .; D gene: .; CDR3 DNA: TGTGCCACCAGCAGAGGGGGGAGAACTGAAGCTTTCTTT; CDR3 protein: CATSRGGRTEAFF
J gene: TRBJ2-2; V gene: TRBV5-6; clone size: .; D gene: .; CDR3 DNA: TGTGCCAGCATTTTCTCCGGGACTGCGAACACCGGGGAGCTGTTTTTT; CDR3 protein: CASIFSGTANTGELFF
J gene: TRBJ2-1; V gene: TRBV27; clone size: .; D gene: .; CDR3 DNA: TGTGCCAGCAGTTCCCCGGGACACTACAATGAGCAGTTCTTC; CDR3 protein: CASSSPGHYNEQFF
J gene: TRBJ2-7; V gene: TRBV6-5; clone size: .; D gene: TRBD1; CDR3 DNA: TGTGCCAGCAGTTACGGGGGACAGGGGCCTTTCGAGCAGTACTTC; CDR3 protein: CASSYGGQGPFEQYF
J gene: TRBJ1-1; V gene: TRBV19; clone size: .; D gene: .; CDR3 DNA: TGTGCCAGTAGTATATCCCAAGGGAACACTGAAGCTTTCTTT; CDR3 protein: CASSISQGNTEAFF
J gene: TRBJ2-1; V gene: TRBV13; clone size: .; D gene: TRBD1; CDR3 DNA: TGTGCCAGCAGCTTCCGACAGGGAGCGTCATCCTACAATGAGCAGTTCTTC; CDR3 protein: CASSFRQGASSYNEQFF
J gene: TRBJ2-1; V gene: TRBV4-1; clone size: .; D gene: TRBD2; CDR3 DNA: TGCGCCAGCAGCCACTGGGGGACTAGCGGGTACAATGAGCAGTTCTTC; CDR3 protein: CASSHWGTSGYNEQFF
J gene: TRBJ1-2; V gene: TRBV7-9; clone size: .; D gene: TRBD1; CDR3 DNA: TGTGCCAGCAGCTTAGATAAAGGACAGGTAGCGAATGGCTACACCTTC; CDR3 protein: CASSLDKGQVANGYTF
J gene: TRBJ2-7; V gene: TRBV6-1; clone size: .; D gene: TRBD1; CDR3 DNA: TGTGCCAGCAGTAGACAGGGCTACGAGCAGTACTTC; CDR3 protein: CASSRQGYEQYF
J gene: TRBJ1-5; V gene: TRBV19; clone size: .; D gene: .; CDR3 DNA: TGTGCCAGTAGTCCCTGGGGGGGTTCCAATCAGCCCCAGCATTTT; CDR3 protein: CASSPWGGSNQPQHF
J gene: TRBJ1-1; V gene: TRBV6-5; clone size: .; D gene: .; CDR3 DNA: TGTGCCAGCAGTTACTCCTATCCAAGGTACACTGAAGCTTTCTTT; CDR3 protein: CASSYSYPRYTEAFF
J gene: TRBJ1-1; V gene: TRBV19; clone size: .; D gene: .; CDR3 DNA: TGTGCCAGTAGCCACCCAGCCGGGACCTATCACACTGAAGCTTTCTTT; CDR3 protein: CASSHPAGTYHTEAFF
J gene: TRBJ2-5; V gene: TRBV6-6; clone size: .; D gene: TRBD1; CDR3 DNA: TGTGCCAGCACCCCCCACAGGGGGCGACAAGAGACCCAGTACTTC; CDR3 protein: CASTPHRGRQETQYF
J gene: TRBJ1-2; V gene: TRBV29-1; clone size: .; D gene: TRBD1; CDR3 DNA: TGCAGCGCAAGACAGGGGGATGGCTACACCTTC; CDR3 protein: CSARQGDGYTF
J gene: TRBJ2-1; V gene: TRBV4-2; clone size: .; D gene: .; CDR3 DNA: TGTGCCAGCAGCCAAGACACTTTTCGGGAGCAGTTCTTC; CDR3 protein: CASSQDTFREQFF
J gene: TRBJ2-7; V gene: TRBV6-5; clone size: .; D gene: .; CDR3 DNA: TGTGCCAGCAGCTCCGCCGGGACGGTAGTTGAGCAGTACTTC; CDR3 protein: CASSSAGTVVEQYF
J gene: TRBJ2-3; V gene: TRBV6-1; clone size: .; D gene: TRBD2; CDR3 DNA: TGTGCCAGCAGTGATCGGATCCAGCGGGGGGCCTCAGATACGCAGTATTTT; CDR3 protein: CASSDRIQRGASDTQYF
J gene: TRBJ2-5; V gene: TRBV6-1; clone size: .; D gene: TRBD2; CDR3 DNA: TGTGCCAGCACGTGGCGGGGGGGGCAAGAGACCCAGTACTTC; CDR3 protein: CASTWRGGQETQYF
J gene: TRBJ1-3; V gene: TRBV18; clone size: .; D gene: TRBD1; CDR3 DNA: TGTGCCAGCTCGTCAACAGGGGCTGGAAACACCATATATTTT; CDR3 protein: CASSSTGAGNTIYF
J gene: TRBJ1-6; V gene: TRBV5-1; clone size: .; D gene: TRBD1; CDR3 DNA: TGCGCCAGCAGCTCCGGAGGACAGGCTAATTCACCCCTCCACTTT; CDR3 protein: CASSSGGQANSPLHF
J gene: TRBJ1-1; V gene: TRBV9; clone size: few; D gene: .; CDR3 DNA: TGTGCCAGCAGCCCCGGTAGGAACACTGAAGCTTTCTTT; CDR3 protein: CASSPGRNTEAFF
J gene: TRBJ1-2; V gene: TRBV10-3; clone size: .; D gene: .; CDR3 DNA: TGTGCCATCAGTGACAGGGCATCAAACTATGGCTACACCTTC; CDR3 protein: CAISDRASNYGYTF
J gene: TRBJ1-5; V gene: TRBV5-4; clone size: few; D gene: .; CDR3 DNA: TGTGCCAGCAGCTTGGGGGTGAATAGCAATCAGCCCCAGCATTTT; CDR3 protein: CASSLGVNSNQPQHF
J gene: TRBJ2-7; V gene: TRBV7-9; clone size: .; D gene: .; CDR3 DNA: TGTGCCAGCAGCCATCAATACGAGCAGTACTTC; CDR3 protein: CASSHQYEQYF
J gene: TRBJ2-7; V gene: TRBV9; clone size: .; D gene: .; CDR3 DNA: TGTGCCAGCAGCGTAGTGGGACACTCCTACGAGCAGTACTTC; CDR3 protein: CASSVVGHSYEQYF
J gene: TRBJ2-2; V gene: TRBV9; clone size: .; D gene: TRBD1; CDR3 DNA: TGTGCCAGCAGCGAGGGACAGGGGCCTTACACCGGGGAGCTGTTTTTT; CDR3 protein: CASSEGQGPYTGELFF
J gene: TRBJ1-2; V gene: TRBV28; clone size: .; D gene: TRBD1; CDR3 DNA: TGTGCCAGCACCGCGGACAGGGTATCTTCCTCATACGGCTACACCTTC; CDR3 protein: CASTADRVSSSYGYTF
J gene: TRBJ2-7; V gene: TRBV7-3; clone size: .; D gene: TRBD1; CDR3 DNA: TGTGCCAGCAGCGCCTCAGTAGGGGGCTACGACGAGCAGTACTTC; CDR3 protein: CASSASVGGYDEQYF
J gene: TRBJ2-7; V gene: TRBV6-1; clone size: .; D gene: .; CDR3 DNA: TGTGCCAGCAGTGAAATGGAGAGCTCCTACGAGCAGTACTTC; CDR3 protein: CASSEMESSYEQYF
J gene: TRBJ2-3; V gene: TRBV19; clone size: .; D gene: TRBD1; CDR3 DNA: TGTGCCAGTAGTAAGACAGGGGGTCGAGCAGATACGCAGTATTTT; CDR3 protein: CASSKTGGRADTQYF
J gene: TRBJ1-5; V gene: TRBV19; clone size: .; D gene: TRBD1; CDR3 DNA: TGTGCCAGTAGTGCGGGACAGTCTAGCAATCAGCCCCAGCATTTT; CDR3 protein: CASSAGQSSNQPQHF
J gene: TRBJ2-5; V gene: TRBV4-1; clone size: .; D gene: TRBD2; CDR3 DNA: TGCGCCAGCAGCCTGGGGACTAGCGGGGGGTACCAAGAGACCCAGTACTTC; CDR3 protein: CASSLGTSGGYQETQYF
J gene: TRBJ2-5; V gene: TRBV18; clone size: .; D gene: TRBD1; CDR3 DNA: TGTGCCAGCTCCCACTTGGACAGGAAGGAGACCCAGTACTTC; CDR3 protein: CASSHLDRKETQYF
J gene: TRBJ2-3; V gene: TRBV18; clone size: .; D gene: TRBD2; CDR3 DNA: TGTGCCAGCTCACTCCCGACTAGCTACTCTGAGGATACGCAGTATTTT; CDR3 protein: CASSLPTSYSEDTQYF
J gene: TRBJ2-7; V gene: TRBV7-9; clone size: .; D gene: TRBD2; CDR3 DNA: TGTGCCAGCAGCCGGGGGGACGGGAGTGAGTCGGAGCAGTACTTC; CDR3 protein: CASSRGDGSESEQYF
J gene: TRBJ1-5; V gene: TRBV11-2; clone size: .; D gene: .; CDR3 DNA: TGTGCCAGCAGCTTAGAGGGGACATCGGCAGGGCCCCAGCATTTT; CDR3 protein: CASSLEGTSAGPQHF
J gene: TRBJ1-4; V gene: TRBV4-1; clone size: .; D gene: .; CDR3 DNA: TGCGCCAGCAGCGAAGACTGGGACATAACTAATGAAAAACTGTTTTTT; CDR3 protein: CASSEDWDITNEKLFF
J gene: TRBJ2-6; V gene: TRBV18; clone size: .; D gene: .; CDR3 DNA: TGTGCCAGCTCACCACAGTTTTCTGGGGCCAACGTCCTGACTTTC; CDR3 protein: CASSPQFSGANVLTF
J gene: TRBJ1-1; V gene: TRBV19; clone size: few; D gene: .; CDR3 DNA: TGTGCCAGTAGTATGACGGAGAACACTGAAGCTTTCTTT; CDR3 protein: CASSMTENTEAFF
J gene: TRBJ1-4; V gene: TRBV6-1; clone size: .; D gene: .; CDR3 DNA: TGTGCCAGCAGTGAAACCCGCCTGAATGAAAAACTGTTTTTT; CDR3 protein: CASSETRLNEKLFF
J gene: TRBJ2-7; V gene: TRBV6-5; clone size: few; D gene: .; CDR3 DNA: TGTGCCAGCAGCCCTGGGACACGTATATCCTACGAGCAGTACTTC; CDR3 protein: CASSPGTRISYEQYF
J gene: TRBJ1-6; V gene: TRBV2; clone size: .; D gene: TRBD1; CDR3 DNA: TGTGCCAGCAGGAACAGGGGGTCCTATAATTCACCCCTCCACTTT; CDR3 protein: CASRNRGSYNSPLHF
J gene: TRBJ1-1; V gene: TRBV6-5; clone size: .; D gene: .; CDR3 DNA: TGTGCCAGCGGAAGGCAGCTGAACACTGAAGCTTTCTTT; CDR3 protein: CASGRQLNTEAFF
J gene: TRBJ1-2; V gene: TRBV7-3; clone size: .; D gene: TRBD1; CDR3 DNA: TGTGCCAGCGCCCACTCGGGACAGGTCGTATATGGCTACACCTTC; CDR3 protein: CASAHSGQVVYGYTF
J gene: TRBJ1-2; V gene: TRBV5-1; clone size: .; D gene: .; CDR3 DNA: TGCGCCAGCAGCGGAACAGGCCACAACTATGGCTACACCTTC; CDR3 protein: CASSGTGHNYGYTF
J gene: TRBJ1-6; V gene: TRBV29-1; clone size: .; D gene: TRBD1; CDR3 DNA: TGCAGCGACCCTGGACAGGGAGATGACTATAATTCACCCCTCCACTTT; CDR3 protein: CSDPGQGDDYNSPLHF
J gene: TRBJ2-5; V gene: TRBV5-1; clone size: .; D gene: TRBD2; CDR3 DNA: TGCGCCAGCAGCTTGGTGGGTAGCGGGGCCCAAGAGACCCAGTACTTC; CDR3 protein: CASSLVGSGAQETQYF
J gene: TRBJ2-4; V gene: TRBV14; clone size: .; D gene: .; CDR3 DNA: TGTGCCAGCAGCCAAGGGTATGGGGAAGTTGAAAACATTCAGTACTTC; CDR3 protein: CASSQGYGEVENIQYF
J gene: TRBJ1-5; V gene: TRBV4-1; clone size: .; D gene: .; CDR3 DNA: TGCGCCAGCAGCCTTGAGGGGGGTAACCAGCCCCAGCATTTT; CDR3 protein: CASSLEGGNQPQHF